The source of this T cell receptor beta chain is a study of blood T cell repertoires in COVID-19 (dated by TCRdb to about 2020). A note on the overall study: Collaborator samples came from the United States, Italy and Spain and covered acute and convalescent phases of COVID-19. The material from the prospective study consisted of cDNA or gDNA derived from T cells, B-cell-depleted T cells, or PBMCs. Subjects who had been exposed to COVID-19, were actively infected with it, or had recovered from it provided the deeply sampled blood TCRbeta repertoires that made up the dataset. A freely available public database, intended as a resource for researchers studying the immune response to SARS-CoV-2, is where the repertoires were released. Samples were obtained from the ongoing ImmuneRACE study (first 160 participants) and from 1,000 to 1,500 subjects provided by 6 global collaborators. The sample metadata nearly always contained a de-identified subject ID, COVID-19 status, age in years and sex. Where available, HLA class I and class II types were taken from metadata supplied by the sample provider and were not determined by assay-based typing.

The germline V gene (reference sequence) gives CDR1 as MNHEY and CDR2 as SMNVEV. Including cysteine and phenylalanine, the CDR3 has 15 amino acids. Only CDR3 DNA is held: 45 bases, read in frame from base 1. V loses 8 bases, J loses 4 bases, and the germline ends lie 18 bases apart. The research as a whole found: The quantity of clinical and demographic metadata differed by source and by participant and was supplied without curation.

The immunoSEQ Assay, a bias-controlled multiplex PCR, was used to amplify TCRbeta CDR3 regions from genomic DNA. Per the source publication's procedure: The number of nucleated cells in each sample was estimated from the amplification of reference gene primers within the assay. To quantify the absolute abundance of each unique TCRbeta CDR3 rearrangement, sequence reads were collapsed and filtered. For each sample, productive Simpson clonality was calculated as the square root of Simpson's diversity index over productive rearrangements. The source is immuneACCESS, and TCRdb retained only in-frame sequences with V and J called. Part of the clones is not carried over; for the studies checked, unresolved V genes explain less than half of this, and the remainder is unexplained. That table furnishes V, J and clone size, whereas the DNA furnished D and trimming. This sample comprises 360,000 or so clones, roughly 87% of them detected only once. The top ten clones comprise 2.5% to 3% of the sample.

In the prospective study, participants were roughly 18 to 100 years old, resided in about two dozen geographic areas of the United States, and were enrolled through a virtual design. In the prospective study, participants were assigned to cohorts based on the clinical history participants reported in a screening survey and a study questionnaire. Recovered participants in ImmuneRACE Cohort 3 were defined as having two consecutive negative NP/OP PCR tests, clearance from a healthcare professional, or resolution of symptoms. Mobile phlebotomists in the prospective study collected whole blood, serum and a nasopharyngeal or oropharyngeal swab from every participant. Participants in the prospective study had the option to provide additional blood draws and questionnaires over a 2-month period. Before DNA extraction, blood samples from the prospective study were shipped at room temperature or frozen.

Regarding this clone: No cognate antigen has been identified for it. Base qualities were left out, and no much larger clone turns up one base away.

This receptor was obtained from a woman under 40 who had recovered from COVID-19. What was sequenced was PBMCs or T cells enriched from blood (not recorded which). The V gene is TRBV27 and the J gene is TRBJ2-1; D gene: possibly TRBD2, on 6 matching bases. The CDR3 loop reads CASGGVWGLYNEQFF. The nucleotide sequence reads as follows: TGTGCCAGCGGCGGTGTTTGGGGACTGTACAATGAGCAGTTCTTC.